This T cell receptor beta chain appears in the sequencing data of a study of long-term antiretroviral therapy in people with HIV. The study's findings and limits: Diversity remained lower than transplant donor controls, even though it increased after ART. CDR3 length ranges were narrower in HIV repertoires than in controls. Before ART, certain clones expanded, and these dominated the repertoire at all time points.

The samples, holding about 0.85-10 million cryopreserved PBMC, were thawed before DNA extraction was carried out. J was trimmed by 3 bases and V by 6 bases; bases with no gene match: 4. CDR1 MNHNY and CDR2 SVGAGI come from the germline V gene (reference sequence). This CDR3 is 13 amino acids long. Researchers ran immunoSEQ v3.0 at survey level. Clones were read by immunoSEQ multiplex PCR, and TCRdb kept only the in-frame ones, dropping some. Here the sample spans tens of thousands of clones, about 93% being singletons. Concerning this clone: Its antigen is currently unknown.

V and J are TRBV6-6 and TRBJ2-7, with 8 nucleotides matching TRBD1. The clonotype was recovered from a woman between 35 and 50 years old with HIV. The specimen was unsorted PBMCs, collected 5.2 years after starting antiretroviral therapy. The CDR3 is CASRLGQDYEQYF. CDR3 DNA: TGTGCCAGCAGACTGGGACAGGACTACGAGCAGTACTTC.